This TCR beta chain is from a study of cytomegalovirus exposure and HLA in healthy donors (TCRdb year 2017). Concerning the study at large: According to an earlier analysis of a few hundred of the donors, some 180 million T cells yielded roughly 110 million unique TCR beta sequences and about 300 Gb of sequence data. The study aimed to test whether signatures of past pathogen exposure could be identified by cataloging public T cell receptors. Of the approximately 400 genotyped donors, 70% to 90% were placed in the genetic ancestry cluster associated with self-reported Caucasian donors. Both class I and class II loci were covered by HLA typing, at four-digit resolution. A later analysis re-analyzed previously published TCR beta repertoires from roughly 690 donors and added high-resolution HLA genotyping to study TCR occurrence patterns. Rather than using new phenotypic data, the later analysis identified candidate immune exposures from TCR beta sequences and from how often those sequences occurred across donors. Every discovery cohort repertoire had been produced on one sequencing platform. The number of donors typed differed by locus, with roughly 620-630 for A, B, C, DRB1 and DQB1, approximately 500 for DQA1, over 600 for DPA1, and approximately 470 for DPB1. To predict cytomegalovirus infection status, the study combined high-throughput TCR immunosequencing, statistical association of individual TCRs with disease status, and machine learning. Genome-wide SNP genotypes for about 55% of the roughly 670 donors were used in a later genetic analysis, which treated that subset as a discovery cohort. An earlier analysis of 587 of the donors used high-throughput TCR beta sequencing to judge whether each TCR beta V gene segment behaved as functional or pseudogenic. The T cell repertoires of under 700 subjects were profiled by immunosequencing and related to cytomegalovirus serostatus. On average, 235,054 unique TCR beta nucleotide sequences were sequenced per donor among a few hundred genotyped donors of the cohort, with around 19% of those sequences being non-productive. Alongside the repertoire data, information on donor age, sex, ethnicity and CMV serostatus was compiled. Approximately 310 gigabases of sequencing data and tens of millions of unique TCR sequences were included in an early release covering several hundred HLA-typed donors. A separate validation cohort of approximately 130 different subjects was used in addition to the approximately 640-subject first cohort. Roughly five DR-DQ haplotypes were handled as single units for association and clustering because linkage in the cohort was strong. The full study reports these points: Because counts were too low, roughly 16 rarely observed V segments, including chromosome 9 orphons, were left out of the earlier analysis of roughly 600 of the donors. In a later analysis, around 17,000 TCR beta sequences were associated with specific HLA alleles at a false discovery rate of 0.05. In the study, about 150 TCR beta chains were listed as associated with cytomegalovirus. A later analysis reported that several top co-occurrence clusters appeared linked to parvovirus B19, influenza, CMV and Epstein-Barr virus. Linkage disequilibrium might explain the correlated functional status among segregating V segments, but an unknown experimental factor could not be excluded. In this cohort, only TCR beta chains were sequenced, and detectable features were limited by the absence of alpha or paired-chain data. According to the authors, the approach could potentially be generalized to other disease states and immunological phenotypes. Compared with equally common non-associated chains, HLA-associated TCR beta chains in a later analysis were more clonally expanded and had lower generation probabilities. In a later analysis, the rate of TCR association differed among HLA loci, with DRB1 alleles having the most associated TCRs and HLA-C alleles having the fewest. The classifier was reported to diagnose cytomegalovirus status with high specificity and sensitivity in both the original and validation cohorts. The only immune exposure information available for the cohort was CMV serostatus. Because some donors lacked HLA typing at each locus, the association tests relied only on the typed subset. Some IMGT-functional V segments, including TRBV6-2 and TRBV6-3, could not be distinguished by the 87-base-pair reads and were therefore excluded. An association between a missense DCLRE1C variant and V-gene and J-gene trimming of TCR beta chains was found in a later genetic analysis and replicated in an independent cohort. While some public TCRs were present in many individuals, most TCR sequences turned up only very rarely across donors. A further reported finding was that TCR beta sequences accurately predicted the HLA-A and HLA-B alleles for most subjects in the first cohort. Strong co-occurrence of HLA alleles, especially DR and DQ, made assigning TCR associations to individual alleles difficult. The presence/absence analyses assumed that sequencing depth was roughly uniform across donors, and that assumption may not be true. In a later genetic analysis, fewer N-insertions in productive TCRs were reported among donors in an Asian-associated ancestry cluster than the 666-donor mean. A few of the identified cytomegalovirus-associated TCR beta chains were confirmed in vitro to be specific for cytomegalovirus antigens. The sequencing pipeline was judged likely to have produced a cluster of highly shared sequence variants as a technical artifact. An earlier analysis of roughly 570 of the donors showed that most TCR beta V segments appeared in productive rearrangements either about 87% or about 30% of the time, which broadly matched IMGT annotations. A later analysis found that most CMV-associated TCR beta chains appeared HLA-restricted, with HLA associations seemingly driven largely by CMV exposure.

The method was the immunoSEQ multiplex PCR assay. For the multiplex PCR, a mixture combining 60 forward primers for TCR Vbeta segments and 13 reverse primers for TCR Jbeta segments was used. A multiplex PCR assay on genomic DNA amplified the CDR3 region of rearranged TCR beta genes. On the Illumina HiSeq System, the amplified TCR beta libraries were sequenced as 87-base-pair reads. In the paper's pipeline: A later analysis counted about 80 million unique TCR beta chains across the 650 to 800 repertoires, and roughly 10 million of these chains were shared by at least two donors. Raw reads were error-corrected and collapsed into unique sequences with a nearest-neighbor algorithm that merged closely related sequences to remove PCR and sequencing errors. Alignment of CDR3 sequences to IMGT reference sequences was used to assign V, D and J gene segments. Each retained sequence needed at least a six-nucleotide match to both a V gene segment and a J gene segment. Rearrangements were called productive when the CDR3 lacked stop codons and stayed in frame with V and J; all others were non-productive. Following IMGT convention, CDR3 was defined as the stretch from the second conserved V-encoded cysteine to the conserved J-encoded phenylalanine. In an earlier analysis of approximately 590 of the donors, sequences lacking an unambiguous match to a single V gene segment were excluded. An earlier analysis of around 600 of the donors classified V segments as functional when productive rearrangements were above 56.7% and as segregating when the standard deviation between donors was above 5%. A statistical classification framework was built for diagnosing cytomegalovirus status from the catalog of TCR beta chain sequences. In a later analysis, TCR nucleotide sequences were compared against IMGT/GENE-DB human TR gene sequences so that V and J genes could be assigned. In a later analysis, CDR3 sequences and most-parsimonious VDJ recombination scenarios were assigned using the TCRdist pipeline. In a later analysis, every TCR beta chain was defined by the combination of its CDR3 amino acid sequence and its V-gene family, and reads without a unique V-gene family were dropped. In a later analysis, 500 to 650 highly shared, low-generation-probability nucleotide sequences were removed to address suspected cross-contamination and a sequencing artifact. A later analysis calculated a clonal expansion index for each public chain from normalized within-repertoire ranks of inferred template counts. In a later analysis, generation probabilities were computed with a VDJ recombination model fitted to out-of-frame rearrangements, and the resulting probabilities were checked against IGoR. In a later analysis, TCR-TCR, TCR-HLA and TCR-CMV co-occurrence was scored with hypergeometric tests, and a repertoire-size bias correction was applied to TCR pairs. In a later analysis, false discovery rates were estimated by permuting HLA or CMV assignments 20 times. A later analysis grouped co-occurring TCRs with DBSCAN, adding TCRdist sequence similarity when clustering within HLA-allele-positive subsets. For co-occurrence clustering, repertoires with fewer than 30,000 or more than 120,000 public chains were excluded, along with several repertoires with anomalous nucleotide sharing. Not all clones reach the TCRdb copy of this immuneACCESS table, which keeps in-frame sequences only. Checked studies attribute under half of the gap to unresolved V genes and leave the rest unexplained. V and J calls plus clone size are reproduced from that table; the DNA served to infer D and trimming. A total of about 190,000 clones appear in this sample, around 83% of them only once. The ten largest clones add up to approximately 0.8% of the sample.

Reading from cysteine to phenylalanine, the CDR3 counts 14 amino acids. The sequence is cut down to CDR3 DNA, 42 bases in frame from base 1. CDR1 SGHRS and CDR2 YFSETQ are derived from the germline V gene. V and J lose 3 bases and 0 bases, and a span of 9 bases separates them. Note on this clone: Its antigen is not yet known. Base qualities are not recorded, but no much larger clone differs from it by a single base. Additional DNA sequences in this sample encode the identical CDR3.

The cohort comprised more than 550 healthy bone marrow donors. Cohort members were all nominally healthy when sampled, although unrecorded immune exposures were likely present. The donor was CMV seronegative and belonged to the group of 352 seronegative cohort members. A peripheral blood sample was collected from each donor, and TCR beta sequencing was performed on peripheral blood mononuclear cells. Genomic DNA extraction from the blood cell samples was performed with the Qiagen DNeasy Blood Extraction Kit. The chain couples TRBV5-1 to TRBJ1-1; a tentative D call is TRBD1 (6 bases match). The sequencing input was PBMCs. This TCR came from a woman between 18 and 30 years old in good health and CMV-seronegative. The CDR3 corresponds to CASSSTGLNTEAFF. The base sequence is TGCGCCAGCAGCTCGACAGGCTTGAACACTGAAGCTTTCTTT.